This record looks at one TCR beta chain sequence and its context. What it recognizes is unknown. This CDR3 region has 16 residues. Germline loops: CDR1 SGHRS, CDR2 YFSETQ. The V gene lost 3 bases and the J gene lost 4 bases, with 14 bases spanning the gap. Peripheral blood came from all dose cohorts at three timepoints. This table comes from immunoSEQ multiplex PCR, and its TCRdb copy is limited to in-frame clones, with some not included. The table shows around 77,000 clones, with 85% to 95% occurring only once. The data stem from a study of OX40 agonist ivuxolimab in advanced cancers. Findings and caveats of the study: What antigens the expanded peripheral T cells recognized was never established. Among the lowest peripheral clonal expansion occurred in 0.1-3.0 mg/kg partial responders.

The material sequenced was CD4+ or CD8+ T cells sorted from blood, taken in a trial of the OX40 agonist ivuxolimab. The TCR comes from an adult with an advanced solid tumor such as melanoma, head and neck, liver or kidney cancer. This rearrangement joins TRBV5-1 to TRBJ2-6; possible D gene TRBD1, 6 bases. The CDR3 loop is CASSSQGQSGANVLTF. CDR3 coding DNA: TGCGCCAGCAGCTCCCAGGGGCAGTCAGGGGCCAACGTCCTGACTTTC.